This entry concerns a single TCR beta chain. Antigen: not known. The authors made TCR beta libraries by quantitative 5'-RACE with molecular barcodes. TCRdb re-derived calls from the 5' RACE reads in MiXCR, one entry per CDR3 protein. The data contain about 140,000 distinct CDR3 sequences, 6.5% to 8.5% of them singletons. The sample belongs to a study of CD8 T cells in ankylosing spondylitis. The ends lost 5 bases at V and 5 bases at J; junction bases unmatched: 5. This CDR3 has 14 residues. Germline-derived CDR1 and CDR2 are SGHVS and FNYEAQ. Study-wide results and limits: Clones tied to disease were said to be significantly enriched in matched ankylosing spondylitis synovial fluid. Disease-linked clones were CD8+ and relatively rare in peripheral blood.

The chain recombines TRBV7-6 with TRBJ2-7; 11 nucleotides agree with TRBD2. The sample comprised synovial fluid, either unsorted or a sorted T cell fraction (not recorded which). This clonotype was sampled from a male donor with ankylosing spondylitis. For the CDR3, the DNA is TGTGCCAGCAGCACACTAGCGGGGGCCCACGAGCAGTACTTC. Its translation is CASSTLAGAHEQYF. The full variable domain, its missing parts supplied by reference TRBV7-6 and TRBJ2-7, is GAGVSQSPRYKVTKRGQDVALRCDPISGHVSLYWYRQALGQGPEFLTYFNYEAQQDKSGLPNDRFSAERPEGSISTLTIQRTEQRDSAMYRCASSTLAGAHEQYFGPGTRLTVT.